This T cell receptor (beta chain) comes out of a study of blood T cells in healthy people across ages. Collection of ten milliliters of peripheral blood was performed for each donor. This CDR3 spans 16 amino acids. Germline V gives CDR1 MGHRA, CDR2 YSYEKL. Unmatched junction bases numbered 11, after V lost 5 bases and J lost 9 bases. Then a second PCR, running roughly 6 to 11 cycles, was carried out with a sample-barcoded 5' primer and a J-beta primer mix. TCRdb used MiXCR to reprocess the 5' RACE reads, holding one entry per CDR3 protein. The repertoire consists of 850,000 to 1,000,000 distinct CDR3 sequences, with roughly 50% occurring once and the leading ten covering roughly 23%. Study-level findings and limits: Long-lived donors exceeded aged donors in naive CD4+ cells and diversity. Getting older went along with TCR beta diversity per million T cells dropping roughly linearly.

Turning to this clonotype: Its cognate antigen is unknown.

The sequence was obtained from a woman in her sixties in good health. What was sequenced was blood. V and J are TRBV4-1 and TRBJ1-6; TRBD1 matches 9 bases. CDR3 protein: CASSGAGRDRVSPLHF. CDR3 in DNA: TGCGCCAGCAGCGGCGCTGGGCGGGACAGGGTTTCACCCCTCCACTTT.